The clone carrying this TCR beta chain was counted ten times or more. Antigen: not known. This sample stems from a study of T cells in Graves' hyperthyroidism and ophthalmopathy. RNA transcripts were the template for amplifying TCR beta CDR3 regions. Primed by the HTBI set, a first-round RT-PCR was run on the TCR CDR3. TCRdb called the multiplex PCR reads again in MiXCR, with one record for every CDR3 protein. The repertoire holds some 500,000 distinct CDR3 sequences, around an eighth seen once, with under 20% in the top ten. Study conclusions and caveats: Most thyroid clonotypes that were expanded above 0.001 also turned up in blood.

The CDR3 is 17 amino acids. Trimming cost V 6 bases and J 0 bases, with 21 bases left between them. Germline V gene sequence: CDR1 SNHLY, CDR2 FYNNEI. The sequenced sample was blood. The chain is built from TRBV2 and TRBJ2-7; tentative D call: TRBD2 (6 bases). This receptor was identified in a woman aged 18-29 years with Graves' hyperthyroidism. CDR3 DNA: TGTGCCAGCAGACGGATGCAGGGCAGTAGCGGCTCCTACGAGCAGTACTTC. The encoded protein is CASRRMQGSSGSYEQYF.